This paragraph covers one TCR beta chain sequence. This clonotype was seen repeatedly, ten times or more. This receptor's antigen is unknown. Base qualities were left out, and no much larger clone turns up one base away. This sample was included in a study of HIV-infected children after antiretroviral therapy interruption (dated by TCRdb to the late 2010s). At the level of the whole study: Eight children were included: four on planned treatment interruption and four on continuous treatment, all with CD4+ count above 500 and viral load below 50 copies/ml. Alongside measurements of thymic output, the study compared TCR repertoires of children on planned treatment interruption with TCR repertoires of children on continuous antiretroviral treatment. The interruption group had a median age of approximately 9.2 years, and the continuous treatment group had a median age of approximately 8 years. Interruption-arm samples came from week 0, week 12, end of interruption (week 24 or 48), and about 3 years after study end. In the continuous-treatment arm, samples from corresponding weeks 0, 48 and 150 were analyzed. Recorded exposure to EBV and CMV was present in most of the participating children. Broader findings and caveats from the paper: In naive CD4+ repertoires of PTI patients, CDR3 sharing between time points fell after interruption began; many sequences were shared between end of interruption and 3 years later. Sorted CD45RA+ naive cells might include minor non-naive CD45RA+ populations such as EMRA or stem memory cells. An increase in the naive CD4+ Gini coefficient was observed by the end of treatment interruption, suggesting clonal expansion, and a return to baseline was observed by 3 years. The low number of patients is a limitation and the data should be interpreted with caution.

The library was produced with 3' RACE. TCR libraries were constructed from RNA with a 3' RACE protocol that used unique molecular identifiers to correct for PCR amplification bias. Amplicon libraries were pooled in groups of up to roughly 12 and sequenced on an Illumina MiSeq using v2 2x250 paired-end chemistry. The published analysis was carried out like this. Decombinator was used to process the reads, assigning V and J genes and CDR3 and applying barcode-based correction of errors and PCR bias. Repertoires were subsampled to equal depth before Gini coefficient calculation using the R ineq package. Three approaches were used to assess CDR3 similarity: GLIPH, Hamming distance and a shared triplet metric. TCRdb took the public reads, trimmed them with fastp at Q25, ran MiXCR for clone calling and kept in-frame beta chains. Every CDR3 protein is listed once, alongside the most common genes and DNA of its rows. The V and J calls were not made by the authors but by TCRdb's processing. The sample records 90,000 or so distinct CDR3 sequences, around 6.9% of which are singletons. Jointly, the top ten make up around 1.1% of the sample.

This specimen's treatment or condition label, interpreted: PENTA 11 planned treatment interruption arm or continuous ART arm. Participants were children from the United Kingdom aged 2 to 15 years who had received at least three-drug ART for at least 24 weeks. Cryopreserved PBMCs with at least 5 million viable cells were required; several candidate patients were excluded for low viable PBMC yield. Naive CD4+ CD45RA+ CD45RO- T cells were FACS-sorted from thawed PBMCs on a FACSAria III cell sorter. After sorting, the cells were fixed and RNA was extracted first with the RNeasy FFPE kit and then with the RNeasy Micro kit. The V end loses 6 bases and the J end loses 7 bases, and a stretch of 16 bases separates them. For CDR1 and CDR2, the germline V gene (reference sequence) lists SEHNR and FQNEAQ. Taken from cysteine to phenylalanine, the CDR3 has 14 residues. CDR3 DNA is the only sequence kept; it has 42 bases, read in frame from the first base.

The chain is encoded by TRBV7-9 joined to TRBJ2-1, with the D gene call left open. This specimen was CD45RA+ CD4+ T cells from PBMCs, pooled from several time points, taken from a donor given antiretroviral therapy, either interrupted or continuous. The cell subset or site tag for this specimen amounts to: naive CD4+ CD45RA+ CD45RO- T cells. The sequence was obtained from a pool of human donors with HIV. The sequenced DNA: TGTGCCAGCAGTTACTCGCAGCCTAGTAATGAGCAGTTCTTC. Translated, this is CASSYSQPSNEQFF.